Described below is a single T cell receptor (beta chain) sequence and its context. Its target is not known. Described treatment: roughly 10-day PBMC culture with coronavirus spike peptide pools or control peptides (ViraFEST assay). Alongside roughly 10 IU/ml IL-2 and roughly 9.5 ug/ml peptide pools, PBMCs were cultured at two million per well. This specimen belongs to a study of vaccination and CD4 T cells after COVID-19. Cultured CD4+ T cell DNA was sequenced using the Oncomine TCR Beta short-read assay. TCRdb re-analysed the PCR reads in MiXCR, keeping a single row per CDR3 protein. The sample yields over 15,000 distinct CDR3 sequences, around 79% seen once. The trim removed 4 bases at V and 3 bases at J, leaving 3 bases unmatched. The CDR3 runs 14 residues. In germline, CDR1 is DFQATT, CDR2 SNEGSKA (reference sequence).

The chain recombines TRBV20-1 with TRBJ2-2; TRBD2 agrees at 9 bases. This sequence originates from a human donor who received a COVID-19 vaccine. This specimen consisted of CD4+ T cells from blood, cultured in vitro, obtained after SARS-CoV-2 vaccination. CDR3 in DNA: TGCAGTGCTATGACTAGCGGTGACACCGGGGAGCTGTTTTTT. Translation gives CSAMTSGDTGELFF.